This TCR beta chain was found in a study of control samples from healthy donors and cancer patients. The CDR3 contains 17 residues. V lost 0 bases and J lost 7; bases outside the gene matches: 6. The germline CDR1 and CDR2 sequences are SGHNT and YENEEA. This table comes from immunoSEQ multiplex PCR, and its TCRdb copy is limited to in-frame clones, with some not included. The top ten hold about 20% of the sample, which has 100,000 to 110,000 clones, roughly nine tenths seen once. The chain uses TRBV11-3 and TRBJ2-1; TRBD2 aligns across 13 bases. This receptor was obtained from a woman aged 45-65 years in good health. Sequencing used blood. The CDR3 region is CASSLDWGLAGTNEQFF. As DNA, the CDR3 is TGTGCCAGCAGCTTAGACTGGGGACTAGCGGGGACTAATGAGCAGTTCTTC.